A selection of T cell receptor beta chains follows, all from one sample in a study of T cell changes during pregnancy in multiple sclerosis. Assay used: immunoSEQ multiplex PCR; TCRdb lists only in-frame clones, some missing. This sample yields about 59,000 clones, of which approximately 90% are seen a single time; roughly 0.9% belongs to the top ten. The source was peripheral blood, collected in the first trimester of pregnancy. These receptor sequences come from a female donor in good health, enrolled as a control in a pregnancy study. Both conserved end residues are part of each CDR3. D genes are given only for firm matches. The size of a clone is reported for some rows only, either as once, few or many, or as a class for expanded clones.

v_call	j_call	clone_size	d_call	cdr3_nt	cdr3_aa
TRBV2	TRBJ1-2	.	.	TGTGCCAGCAGTCCCAAGACGGAGGCGGGCTACACCTTC	CASSPKTEAGYTF
TRBV7-2	TRBJ1-6	.	TRBD1	TGTGCCAGCAGCTCCGTGAGGACAGGAGGCTCACCCCTCCACTTT	CASSSVRTGGSPLHF
TRBV5-4	TRBJ1-2	.	.	TGTGCCAGCAGCCCCGACGGGATCTATGGCTACACCTTC	CASSPDGIYGYTF
TRBV4-1	TRBJ1-1	.	TRBD1	TGCGCCAGCAGCTTTCGGGACAGGGGAAATACTGAAGCTTTCTTT	CASSFRDRGNTEAFF
TRBV4-2	TRBJ2-1	.	.	TGTGCCAGCAGCCAAGCTAGGTTTGAGCAGTTCTTC	CASSQARFEQFF
TRBV27	TRBJ1-5	.	.	TGTGCCAGCAGTTTCAGGGGCGATCAGCCCCAGCATTTT	CASSFRGDQPQHF
TRBV4-1	TRBJ1-5	.	.	TGCGCCAGCAGCCCTCAGGGAAATCAGCCCCAGCATTTT	CASSPQGNQPQHF
TRBV2	TRBJ1-2	.	.	TGTGCCAGCCGAAGCGACGTAACAAACTATGGCTACACCTTC	CASRSDVTNYGYTF
TRBV2	TRBJ2-1	.	TRBD2	TGTGCCACAGGGAAGGCGGGGGGCGAGAGCTCCTACAATGAGCAGTTCTTC	CATGKAGGESSYNEQFF
TRBV4-3	TRBJ1-2	.	TRBD1	TGCGCCAGCAGCCAAGAGATCTTTGCTGGGACAGTATCTATTGGCGGCTACACCTTC	CASSQEIFAGTVSIGGYTF
TRBV6-1	TRBJ2-7	.	.	TGTGCCAGCAGTGCGCAGGGTGCCTACGAGCAGTACTTC	CASSAQGAYEQYF
TRBV6-1	TRBJ2-3	.	TRBD2	TGTGCCAGCAGTGAAGCCGCTAGCGGGGGGGCCAGTAGGCAGTATTTT	CASSEAASGGASRQYF
TRBV19	TRBJ2-2	.	TRBD1	TGTGCCAGTAGTTCCTGGACAGGGGCGAACACCGGGGAGCTGTTTTTT	CASSSWTGANTGELFF
TRBV7-9	TRBJ1-1	.	TRBD1	TGTGCCAGCAGCTCCAGACAGGGGGGGGAAGCTTTCTTT	CASSSRQGGEAFF
TRBV29-1	TRBJ2-7	.	TRBD2	TGCAGCGTTGAACTACGGCGGGGGGCCTACGAGCAGTACTTC	CSVELRRGAYEQYF
TRBV30	TRBJ2-3	.	TRBD2	TGTGCCTGGAGCCTGCGGGGGGTGACCACAGATACGCAGTATTTT	CAWSLRGVTTDTQYF
TRBV5-1	TRBJ2-2	.	.	TGCGCCAGCAGCTTAGAGGGAGGAGACACCGGGGAGCTGTTTTTT	CASSLEGGDTGELFF
TRBV9	TRBJ1-6	.	TRBD1	TGTGCCAGCAGCGAAGGGACAGGGGGCTTCTATAATTCACCCCTCCACTTT	CASSEGTGGFYNSPLHF
TRBV11-1	TRBJ2-3	.	.	TGTGCCAGCACCTTTAAGATCGGTACGCAGTATTTT	CASTFKIGTQYF
TRBV18	TRBJ1-4	.	TRBD1	TGTGCCAGCTCACCAGCGGGACAGCATAATGAAAAACTGTTTTTT	CASSPAGQHNEKLFF
TRBV4-3	TRBJ2-3	.	TRBD2	TGCGCCAGCAGCCAAGCTGGGGTAGCGGGGGGGCCAGCAGATACGCAGTATTTT	CASSQAGVAGGPADTQYF
TRBV19	TRBJ1-3	.	.	TGTGCCAGTAGTGGGAGGCAAGGACCTGGAAACACCATATATTTT	CASSGRQGPGNTIYF
TRBV5-6	TRBJ2-7	once	TRBD1	TGTGCCAGCAGCAACAGGGGGGTTACTTACGAGCAGTACTTC	CASSNRGVTYEQYF
TRBV11-3	TRBJ2-1	.	.	TGTGCCAGCAGCCCGAGACATGGGGGGAATGAGCAGTTCTTC	CASSPRHGGNEQFF
TRBV19	TRBJ1-1	.	.	TGTGCCAGTAGTATCCTCCGAGCGGCAGGGGACACTGAAGCTTTCTTT	CASSILRAAGDTEAFF
TRBV2	TRBJ2-3	.	TRBD1	TGTGCCAGCAGTAGAACACAGGGGTCAGATACGCAGTATTTT	CASSRTQGSDTQYF
TRBV19	TRBJ1-5	once	TRBD1	TGTGCCAGTAGCTGGACAGGGGAGTGGGGTCAGCCCCAGCATTTT	CASSWTGEWGQPQHF
TRBV7-8	TRBJ1-1	.	.	TGTGCCAGCAGCTTAGACAGGGCAGGGCGGGCTGAAGCTTTCTTT	CASSLDRAGRAEAFF
TRBV6-5	TRBJ1-2	.	TRBD1	TGTGCCAGCAGTTCTTACGACAGGGCCTATGGCTACACCTTC	CASSSYDRAYGYTF
TRBV5-1	TRBJ2-7	.	.	TGCGCCAGCAGCTTGGAGTTGGCGGGAGAGCAGTACTTC	CASSLELAGEQYF
TRBV18	TRBJ1-6	.	TRBD1	TGTGCCAGCTCACCACCGGGACAGGGTAGTCACTCACCCCTCCACTTT	CASSPPGQGSHSPLHF
TRBV6-5	TRBJ1-5	.	.	TGTGCCAGCAGTTACGCTAACAATCAGCCCCAGCATTTT	CASSYANNQPQHF
TRBV7-3	TRBJ1-2	.	TRBD1	TGTGCCAGCAGCTTAACCGGGACAGGGGGCGCGGACTATGGCTACACCTTC	CASSLTGTGGADYGYTF
TRBV9	TRBJ1-2	.	.	TGTGCCAGCAGCGGGCGGGGCAGGACTAACTATGGCTACACCTTC	CASSGRGRTNYGYTF
TRBV7-3	TRBJ1-2	.	.	TGTGCCAGCAGCTTAAAGGTGGTGGGGCGAAGCTATGGCTACACCTTC	CASSLKVVGRSYGYTF
TRBV12-5	TRBJ2-3	.	.	TGTGCTAGTGGCGGTGGTAGTCTTCTCACAGATACGCAGTATTTT	CASGGGSLLTDTQYF
TRBV5-1	TRBJ2-2	.	TRBD2	TGCGCCAGCAGCTTGCTACTAGCGGGGGGGCGCACCGGGGAGCTGTTTTTT	CASSLLLAGGRTGELFF
TRBV13	TRBJ2-2	.	.	TGTGCCAGCAGCAGTAAACAGGGTGTAATAACGGGGGAGCTGTTTTTT	CASSSKQGVITGELFF
TRBV7-2	TRBJ2-5	.	TRBD2	TGTGCCAGCAGCTTAAATAGCGGGGGGGCAGAGACCCAGTACTTC	CASSLNSGGAETQYF
TRBV4-3	TRBJ1-1	.	TRBD1	TGCGCCAGCAGCCGAAGGCTAAGCGACAGGGGTGGCACTGAAGCTTTCTTT	CASSRRLSDRGGTEAFF
TRBV15	TRBJ1-5	.	.	TGTGCCACCAGCGTTGGGCAGGGTTATAGCAATCAGCCCCAGCATTTT	CATSVGQGYSNQPQHF
TRBV19	TRBJ1-1	few	TRBD1	TGTGCCAGTAGTCCGGGACAGGAAAAGTTCGCTGAAGCTTTCTTT	CASSPGQEKFAEAFF
TRBV13	TRBJ1-1	.	.	TGTGCCAGCAGCCAACAGGCGACCGAAGCTTTCTTT	CASSQQATEAFF
TRBV25-1	TRBJ1-6	.	TRBD1	TGTGCCAGCAGTGTAGCGGGACAGCCCTATAATTCACCCCTCCACTTT	CASSVAGQPYNSPLHF
TRBV7-2	TRBJ1-2	.	.	TGTGCCAGCTGGTTTAGCGGGGATCCTAACTATGGCTACACCTTC	CASWFSGDPNYGYTF
TRBV11-3	TRBJ2-7	.	TRBD1	TGTGCCAGCAGCTTAGCAGCAGGGGGCTCCGAGCAGTACTTC	CASSLAAGGSEQYF
TRBV6-4	TRBJ2-2	.	TRBD2	TGTGCCAGCAGTGGACTAGCGGGGGATGGCGGGGAGCTGTTTTTT	CASSGLAGDGGELFF
TRBV7-9	TRBJ2-5	once	.	TGTGCCAGCAGCTTATTGCGGATAGGGGAAGAGACCCAGTACTTC	CASSLLRIGEETQYF
TRBV6-1	TRBJ1-1	.	.	TGTGCCAGCAACCCAACAGGGTCGGACACTGAAGCTTTCTTT	CASNPTGSDTEAFF
TRBV7-9	TRBJ1-5	.	.	TGTGCCAGCAGCTTAGGTACAGGGCGCCTCGAGCCCCAGCATTTT	CASSLGTGRLEPQHF
TRBV14	TRBJ2-5	.	.	TGTGCCAGCAGCCCCTACCGGGGGGAGACCCAGTACTTC	CASSPYRGETQYF
TRBV6-5	TRBJ1-1	.	.	TGTGCCAGCAGTCATCGCGAAGACACTGAAGCTTTCTTT	CASSHREDTEAFF
TRBV19	TRBJ1-4	.	.	TGTGCCAGTAGTCCTGGGAGGGACTTCCCTGCTAATGAAAAACTGTTTTTT	CASSPGRDFPANEKLFF
TRBV30	TRBJ1-2	.	.	TGTGCCTGGACCAAAACAGAGTACTATGGCTACACCTTC	CAWTKTEYYGYTF
TRBV29-1	TRBJ1-2	once	.	TGCAGCGTTGAAGATCGGCAGGGCCCAATCTATGGCTACACCTTC	CSVEDRQGPIYGYTF